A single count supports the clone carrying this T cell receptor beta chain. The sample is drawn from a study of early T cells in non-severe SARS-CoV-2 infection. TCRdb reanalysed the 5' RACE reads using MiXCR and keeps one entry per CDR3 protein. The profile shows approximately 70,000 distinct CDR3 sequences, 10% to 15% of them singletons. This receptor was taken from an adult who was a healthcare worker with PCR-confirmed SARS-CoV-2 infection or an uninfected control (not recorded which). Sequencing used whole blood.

CDR3 DNA: TGCGCCAGCAAGAAGGACTCAACCTACGAGCAGTACTTC. This translates into CASKKDSTYEQYF. The rearrangement uses TRBV10-2 and TRBJ2-7, with D tentatively TRBD2 (5 bases). This CDR3 has 13 amino acids. The germline gives CDR1 WSHSY, CDR2 SAAADI. V was cut by 7 bases and J by 2 bases, with 12 bases left in between.